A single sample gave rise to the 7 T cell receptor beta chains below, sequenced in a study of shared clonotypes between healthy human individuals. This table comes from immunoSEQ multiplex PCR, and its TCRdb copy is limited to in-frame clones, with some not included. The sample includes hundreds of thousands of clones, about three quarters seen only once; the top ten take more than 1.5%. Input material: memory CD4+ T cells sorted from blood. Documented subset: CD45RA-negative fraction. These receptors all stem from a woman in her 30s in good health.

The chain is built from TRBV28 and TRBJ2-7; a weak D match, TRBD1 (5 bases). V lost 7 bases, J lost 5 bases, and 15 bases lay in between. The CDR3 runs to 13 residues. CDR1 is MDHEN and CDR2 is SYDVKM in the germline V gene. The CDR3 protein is CASTLMDTNEQYF. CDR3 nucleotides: TGTGCCAGCACCCTCATGGACACAAACGAGCAGTACTTC.

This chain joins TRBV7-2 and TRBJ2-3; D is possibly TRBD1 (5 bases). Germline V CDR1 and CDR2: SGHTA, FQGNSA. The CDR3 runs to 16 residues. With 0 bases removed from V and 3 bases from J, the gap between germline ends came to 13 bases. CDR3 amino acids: CASSLAFRVGTDTQYF. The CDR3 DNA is TGTGCCAGCAGCTTAGCGTTCAGGGTTGGGACAGATACGCAGTATTTT.

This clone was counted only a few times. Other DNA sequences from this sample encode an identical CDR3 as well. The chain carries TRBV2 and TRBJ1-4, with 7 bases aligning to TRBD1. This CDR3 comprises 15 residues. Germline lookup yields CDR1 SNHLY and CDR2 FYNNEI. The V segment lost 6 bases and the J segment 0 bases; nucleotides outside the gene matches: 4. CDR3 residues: CASRGQPATNEKLFF. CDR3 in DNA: TGTGCCAGCAGGGGACAGCCTGCAACTAATGAAAAACTGTTTTTT.

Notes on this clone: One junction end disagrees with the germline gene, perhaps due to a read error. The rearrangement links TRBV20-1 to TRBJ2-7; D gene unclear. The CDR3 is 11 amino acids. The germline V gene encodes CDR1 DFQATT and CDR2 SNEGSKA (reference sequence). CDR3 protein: CSARSSYERYF. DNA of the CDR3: TGCAGTGCTAGAAGCTCCTACGAGCGGTACTTC.

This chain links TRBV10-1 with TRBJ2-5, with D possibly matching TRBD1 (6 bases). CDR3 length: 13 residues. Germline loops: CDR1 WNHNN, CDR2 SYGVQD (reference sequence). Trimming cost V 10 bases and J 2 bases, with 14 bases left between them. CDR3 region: CAKSTGKQETQYF. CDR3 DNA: TGCGCCAAATCGACAGGTAAACAAGAGACCCAGTACTTC.

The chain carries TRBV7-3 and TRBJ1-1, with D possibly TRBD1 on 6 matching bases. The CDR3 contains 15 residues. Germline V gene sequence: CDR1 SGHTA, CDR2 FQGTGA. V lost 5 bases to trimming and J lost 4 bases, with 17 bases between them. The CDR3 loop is CASSPATGSGTEAFF. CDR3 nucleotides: TGTGCCAGCAGCCCGGCTACAGGGTCGGGCACTGAAGCTTTCTTT. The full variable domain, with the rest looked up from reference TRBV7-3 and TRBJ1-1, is GAGVSQTPSNKVTEKGKYVELRCDPISGHTALYWYRQSLGQGPEFLIYFQGTGAADDSGLPNDRFFAVRPEGSVSTLKIQRTERGDSAVYLCASSPATGSGTEAFFGQGTRLTVV.

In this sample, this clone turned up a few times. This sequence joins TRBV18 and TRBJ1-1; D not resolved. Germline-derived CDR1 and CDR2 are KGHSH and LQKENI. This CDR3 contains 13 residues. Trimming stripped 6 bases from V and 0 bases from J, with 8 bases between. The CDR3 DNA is TGTGCCAGCTCCCCCAATATGAACACTGAAGCTTTCTTT. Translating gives CASSPNMNTEAFF.